This paragraph covers one TCR beta chain sequence. Germline CDR1 SGHKS, CDR2 YYEKEE (reference sequence). Trimming pared 4 bases from V and 1 base from J, leaving 17 bases between. The CDR3 length is 16 residues. This record comes from a study of blood T cell repertoires in COVID-19. How the authors handled the data: Using reference gene primer amplification, nucleated cell counts were estimated. Some clones are missing from TCRdb's copy, which holds only in-frame ones; the method was immunoSEQ multiplex PCR. V, J and clone size were drawn from that table, and D and trimming were deduced from the DNA. The data show just over 150,000 clones, roughly 90% seen once. Followed over time, Seattle patients had been enrolled while infection was active.

The chain recombines TRBV5-5 with TRBJ1-2; TRBD1 might be the D (6 bases). The material sequenced was peripheral blood. The sequence came from a man aged 25-45 years with COVID-19, enrolled during active disease. This chain's CDR3 is CASSRGHLPYNYGYTF. DNA of the CDR3: TGTGCCAGCAGCAGGGGACACCTTCCTTATAACTATGGCTACACCTTC. The full variable domain, with the rest looked up from reference TRBV5-5 and TRBJ1-2, is DAGVTQSPTHLIKTRGQQVTLRCSPISGHKSVSWYQQVLGQGPQFIFQYYEKEERGRGNFPDRFSARQFPNYSSELNVNALLLGDSALYLCASSRGHLPYNYGYTFGSGTRLTVV.